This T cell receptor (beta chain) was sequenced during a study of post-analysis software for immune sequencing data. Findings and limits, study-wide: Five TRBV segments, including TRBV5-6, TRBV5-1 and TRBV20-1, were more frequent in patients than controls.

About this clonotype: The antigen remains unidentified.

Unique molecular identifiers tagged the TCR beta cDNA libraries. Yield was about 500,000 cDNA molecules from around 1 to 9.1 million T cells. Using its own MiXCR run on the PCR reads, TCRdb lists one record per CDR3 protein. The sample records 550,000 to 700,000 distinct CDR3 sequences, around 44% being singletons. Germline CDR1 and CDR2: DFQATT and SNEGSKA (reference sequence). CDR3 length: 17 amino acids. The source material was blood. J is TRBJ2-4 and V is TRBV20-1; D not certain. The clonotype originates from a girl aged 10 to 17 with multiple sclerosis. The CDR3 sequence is CSTIPLGQTLAKNIQYF. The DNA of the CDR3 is TGCAGCACCATTCCTTTAGGGCAGACACTAGCCAAAAACATTCAGTACTTC.